Listed here is a single T cell receptor (beta chain). Its antigen is undetermined. This sample stems from a study of blood T cells in healthy people across ages. Study-level points and caveats: As naive T cell percentage varied, TCR beta diversity correlated strongly with it. Naive CD4+ cells and diversity were both higher in long-lived donors than in aged donors.

A sample-barcoded 5' primer and a J-beta primer mix were used in a second PCR of roughly 6 to 11 cycles. Using its own MiXCR run on the 5' RACE reads, TCRdb lists one record per CDR3 protein. This sample has about 540,000 distinct CDR3 sequences; 24% occur once, and the top ten carry 8.5% to 9.5%. V was clipped by 7 bases and J by 1 base, with 10 bases between them. Germline values: CDR1 MNHNS, CDR2 SASEGT. CDR3 size: 13 residues. The same data also went into a second study, on T cells of mothers and their children. That source reports: Sequencing got over 8.5 million TCR beta CDR3 reads from each mother and several million from each child. Whether pairs are related or unrelated, thymic selection shapes their TCR recombination output in much the same way.

This rearrangement joins TRBV6-1 to TRBJ1-1, with D tentatively TRBD1 (6 bases). The receptor's source is a boy aged 5 to 17 in good health. The sequenced material came from blood. CDR3 DNA sequence: TGTGCCAGCATCTTGACAGGGAACACTGAAGCTTTCTTT. Translation gives CASILTGNTEAFF.